This T cell receptor beta chain came from a study of blood T cell repertoires in COVID-19. For the study at large: Samples representing acute and convalescent COVID-19 were sourced from the United States, Italy and Spain. PBMCs, B-cell-depleted T cells, or T cells were the source of the cDNA or gDNA that made up the material.

Authors' methods: Amplification of reference gene primers was used by the study to estimate nucleated cell counts. Data came from immunoSEQ multiplex PCR; TCRdb stores just in-frame clones and leaves some out. That table is the source of V, J and clone size, and D and trimming were worked out from the DNA. The table has fewer than 500,000 clones, 80% to 90% seen once. The specimen was peripheral blood. The sequence was obtained from a woman aged 30 to 39 with active or convalescent COVID-19.

The chain's CDR3 is CSVADRGLTEAFF. CDR3 nucleotide sequence: TGCAGCGTTGCGGACAGGGGGCTAACTGAAGCTTTCTTT. This rearrangement joins TRBV29-1 to TRBJ1-1; 11 bases agree with TRBD1. With 4 bases clipped from V and 5 bases from J, the junction kept 3 bases outside the gene matches. The CDR3 has 13 amino acids. Germline CDR1 reads SQVTM; CDR2 reads ANQGSEA.